One sample yielded the 26 T cell receptor beta chains listed below, sequenced in a study of blood T cell repertoires in COVID-19. Here immunoSEQ multiplex PCR was the method, and the copy in TCRdb shows in-frame clones only, minus some. This table has about 480,000 clones, approximately 90% appearing once. The specimen was PBMCs or T cells enriched from blood (not recorded which). Every receptor here comes from a woman in her thirties or forties who had recovered from COVID-19.

The chain has TRBV7-9 and TRBJ1-6; a weak D match, TRBD1 (6 bases). V dropped 9 bases and J dropped 5 bases, with 17 bases sitting between them. Germline CDR1 is SEHNR and CDR2 is FQNEAQ (reference sequence). The CDR3 has 15 amino acids. The CDR3 DNA is TGTGCCAGGAGGCTTACAGGGTCTCATAATTCACCCCTCCACTTT. Amino acids: CARRLTGSHNSPLHF.

The chain carries TRBV7-9 and TRBJ2-3; a weak D match, TRBD1 (5 bases). Between the trimmed V and J ends, which lost 5 bases and 1 base, there was a span of 16 bases. The CDR3 sequence is 16 residues long. Germline V gene data show CDR1 as SEHNR and CDR2 as FQNEAQ (reference sequence). The CDR3 coding sequence is TGTGCCAGCAGCCCCAGACAGATAAAGCGCACAGATACGCAGTATTTT. It codes for CASSPRQIKRTDTQYF.

This rearrangement joins TRBV7-9 to TRBJ1-4; D is unclear. This CDR3 comprises 15 residues. Germline V gene lookup returns CDR1 SEHNR and CDR2 FQNEAQ (reference sequence). Trimming cost V 1 base and J 8 bases, with 14 bases left between them. CDR3 amino acids: CASSLGRARREKLFF. The CDR3 DNA is TGTGCCAGCAGCTTAGGGCGGGCCAGGCGGGAAAAACTGTTTTTT.

This chain links TRBV6-5 with TRBJ2-7; 11 nucleotides agree with TRBD2. The germline V gene encodes CDR1 MNHEY and CDR2 SVGAGI. This CDR3 is built from 16 residues. V was pared by 3 bases and J by 3 bases, with 7 bases of the junction left unmatched. CDR3 region: CASSYPRLAGIYEQYF. CDR3 sequence (DNA): TGTGCCAGCAGTTATCCTCGACTAGCGGGGATCTACGAGCAGTACTTC.

The genes are TRBV7-9 and TRBJ2-7; unclear D gene. Germline lookup yields CDR1 SEHNR and CDR2 FQNEAQ (reference sequence). The CDR3 runs 12 residues. Deletions cut 5 bases from V and 0 bases from J, with 5 bases between. CDR3 coding DNA: TGTGCCAGCAGCACCAGCTCCTACGAGCAGTACTTC. Translation gives CASSTSSYEQYF.

The chain combines TRBV4-2 with TRBJ1-5; D gene unclear. CDR1 is LGHNA, CDR2 YNFKEQ, per germline. The CDR3 length is 15 residues. Trimming left V 1 base short and J 3 bases short, with 10 bases between. The CDR3: CASSQVSQLNQPQHF. The CDR3 bases are TGTGCCAGCAGCCAAGTTAGTCAACTCAATCAGCCCCAGCATTTT.

V usage is TRBV27 and J usage is TRBJ2-7, with 9 bases that match TRBD1. With V trimmed by 1 base and J by 5 bases, 12 bases remained unmatched. Germline CDR1 and CDR2: MNHEY and SMNVEV (reference sequence). CDR3 length equals 17 residues. For the CDR3, the DNA is TGTGCCAGCAGTTTATATGGGGGGTGGGGACAGGGCCACGAGCAGTACTTC. It yields the protein CASSLYGGWGQGHEQYF.

The rearrangement links TRBV5-8 to TRBJ1-3, with TRBD1 matching over 8 bases. Trimming took 4 bases from V and 4 from J; bases not matched to a gene: 4. The germline CDR1 and CDR2 sequences are SGHTS and YDEGEE. CDR3 length equals 14 residues. DNA of the CDR3: TGTGCCAGCAGCAGCCGACAGGGGGGAAACACCATATATTTT. It is translated as CASSSRQGGNTIYF.

This rearrangement joins TRBV11-3 to TRBJ1-4; 9 bases match TRBD1. The junction had 6 bases not matched to a gene; V was cut back by 5 bases and J by 5 bases. Germline V gives CDR1 SGHNT, CDR2 YENEEA. This CDR3 region has 15 residues. The CDR3 sequence is CASSRQTGGNEKLFF. CDR3 sequence (DNA): TGTGCCAGCAGCCGCCAGACAGGGGGGAATGAAAAACTGTTTTTT.

This rearrangement joins TRBV2 to TRBJ1-6; D perhaps matches TRBD1 (5 bases). CDR1 SNHLY and CDR2 FYNNEI come from the germline V gene. The CDR3 runs 17 residues. V lost 7 bases and J 0 bases, leaving 16 bases between the germline ends. CDR3 in DNA: TGTGCCAGCACCCTTACAGGCCCTAGCTCCTATAATTCACCCCTCCACTTT. Translating it yields CASTLTGPSSYNSPLHF.

The chain has TRBV2 and TRBJ2-3, with 10 bases aligning to TRBD2. The CDR3 spans 16 residues. CDR1 SNHLY and CDR2 FYNNEI come from the germline V gene. The V and J ends lost 6 bases and 0 bases, in that order; junction bases with no gene match: 6. CDR3 coding DNA: TGTGCCAGCAGGGGACTAGCGCCGACTAGCACAGATACGCAGTATTTT. Translating gives CASRGLAPTSTDTQYF.

The genes are TRBV11-2 and TRBJ2-1; D call uncertain. V was cut by 2 bases and J by 7 bases, with 9 bases left in between. The germline V gene has CDR1 SGHAT and CDR2 FQNNGV. The CDR3 is 13 amino acids. The CDR3 bases are TGTGCCAGCAGCTTACCCAGCGAGAATGAGCAGTTCTTC. Amino acids: CASSLPSENEQFF.

This clone was picked up one time. The genes are TRBV5-6 and TRBJ2-1, with D tentatively TRBD2 (5 bases). V was clipped by 4 bases and J by 6 bases, with 23 bases between them. This CDR3 contains 17 residues. Germline V gives CDR1 SGHDT, CDR2 YYEEEE. CDR3 amino acids: CASSGEMTIITINEQFF. In DNA form, the CDR3 reads TGTGCCAGCAGCGGCGAAATGACTATAATAACGATCAATGAGCAGTTCTTC.

The genes are TRBV5-4 and TRBJ1-2; the match to TRBD1 covers 11 bases. The CDR3 sequence is 15 residues long. CDR1 is SGHNT and CDR2 is YYREEE in the germline V gene (reference sequence). V lost 7 bases, J lost 3 bases, and 8 bases stayed unmatched. CDR3 sequence (DNA): TGTGCCAGCGGAGTCCGGGACAGGGGGGACTATGGCTACACCTTC. Translating gives CASGVRDRGDYGYTF.

The V call is TRBV29-1, the J call TRBJ1-1, with TRBD1 identical over 7 bases. J gave up 8 bases and V 3 bases, and 6 bases lay outside the gene matches. Per germline, CDR1 SQVTM and CDR2 ANQGSEA. The CDR3 consists of 12 residues. The CDR3 bases are TGCAGCGTTGAGTTTGGGACAGCCGAAGCTTTCTTT. Encoded protein: CSVEFGTAEAFF.

The rearrangement joins TRBV6-1 to TRBJ1-3; 8 nucleotides align to TRBD1. V lost 1 base, J lost 4 bases, and 0 bases stayed unmatched. The CDR3 runs 14 residues. Germline lookup yields CDR1 MNHNS and CDR2 SASEGT. This CDR3 reads CASSEGTGGNTIYF. The CDR3 DNA sequence: TGTGCCAGCAGTGAAGGGACAGGGGGAAACACCATATATTTT.

V gene TRBV6-2 or TRBV6-3 combines with J gene TRBJ1-1; D unresolved. Germline V CDR1 and CDR2: MNHEY, SVGEGT. V was cut by 2 bases and J by 3 bases, with 10 bases left in between. The CDR3 has 14 residues. The CDR3 spells CASSYGVSDTEAFF. The DNA for the CDR3 is TGTGCCAGCAGTTACGGAGTTTCGGACACTGAAGCTTTCTTT.

The chain is built from TRBV6-5 and TRBJ2-1; D gene uncertain. CDR3 size: 12 residues. Germline CDR1 reads MNHEY; CDR2 reads SVGAGI. The V and J ends lost 5 bases and 6 bases respectively, with 8 bases between them. Written as DNA, the CDR3 is TGTGCCAGCAGTCCCCACTCCAATGAGCAGTTCTTC. It codes for CASSPHSNEQFF.

The chain links TRBV7-9 to TRBJ1-1; D possibly corresponds to TRBD1 (5 bases). CDR1 and CDR2 (germline): SEHNR, FQNEAQ (reference sequence). V lost 5 bases and J lost 1, with 17 bases in between. The CDR3 spans 16 residues. DNA of the CDR3: TGTGCCAGCAGCCCCCGTCGGGGGAATACGAACACTGAAGCTTTCTTT. It encodes CASSPRRGNTNTEAFF.

The rearrangement uses TRBV5-4 and TRBJ2-1; a weak D match, TRBD2 (6 bases). The CDR3 runs to 15 residues. CDR1 is SGHNT, CDR2 YYREEE, per germline (reference sequence). V lost 4 bases, J lost 6 bases, and 17 bases lay in between. The CDR3 loop reads CASSLVGEALNEQFF. CDR3 bases: TGTGCCAGCAGCCTCGTAGGGGAGGCCCTCAATGAGCAGTTCTTC.

The genes are TRBV3-1 (or the pseudogene TRBV3-2) and TRBJ2-3, with TRBD2 matching 9 bases. The germline V gene has CDR1 LGHDT and CDR2 YNNKEL (reference sequence). The CDR3 covers 17 residues. J was trimmed by 2 bases and V by 0 bases; bases with no gene match: 6. The CDR3 loop reads CASSQDLPSGDTDTQYF. The CDR3 nucleotides are TGTGCCAGCAGCCAAGATCTTCCTAGCGGGGACACAGATACGCAGTATTTT.

The chain combines TRBV5-6 with TRBJ1-3, with no clear D. V was trimmed by 2 bases and J by 4 bases, leaving 4 bases between them. Germline V gene data show CDR1 as SGHDT and CDR2 as YYEEEE. CDR3 length: 12 amino acids. CDR3 sequence reads: CASSFMGNTIYF. The DNA for the CDR3 is TGTGCCAGCAGCTTTATGGGAAACACCATATATTTT.

CDR3 protein: CASSVEGLAGAVDTQYF. The CDR3 DNA reads TGTGCCAGCAGCGTAGAAGGACTAGCGGGAGCGGTAGATACGCAGTATTTT. J is TRBJ2-3 and V is TRBV9; 13 bases line up with TRBD2. V lost 0 bases to trimming and J lost 5 bases; unmatched junction nucleotides: 6. Looked up from germline, CDR1 is SGDLS and CDR2 is YYNGEE. The CDR3 has 17 residues.

V is TRBV19 and J is TRBJ1-5, with D possibly matching TRBD1 (5 bases). The CDR3 is 15 residues long. Germline V CDR1 and CDR2: LNHDA, SQIVND (reference sequence). V was clipped by 0 bases and J by 6 bases, with 12 bases between them. CDR3 loop: CASSIDFAGRQPQHF. As DNA, the CDR3 is TGTGCCAGTAGTATAGATTTTGCAGGGCGTCAGCCCCAGCATTTT. Full variable domain (missing parts from reference TRBV19 and TRBJ1-5): DGGITQSPKYLFRKEGQNVTLSCEQNLNHDAMYWYRQDPGQGLRLIYYSQIVNDFQKGDIAEGYSVSREKKESFPLTVTSAQKNPTAFYLCASSIDFAGRQPQHFGDGTRLSIL.

Comments on this clone: Other DNA sequences of this sample code for an identical CDR3. This chain uses TRBV30 with TRBJ1-5; no reliable D call. The CDR3 runs 13 residues. From germline, CDR1 is GTSNPN and CDR2 SVGIG (reference sequence). V dropped 0 bases and J dropped 0 bases, with 3 bases sitting between them. CDR3 loop: CAWSVLSNQPQHF. For the CDR3, the DNA is TGTGCCTGGAGTGTACTTAGCAATCAGCCCCAGCATTTT.

The chain recombines TRBV29-1 with TRBJ1-4, with a tentative D call TRBD1 (5 bases). Germline V gene data show CDR1 as SQVTM and CDR2 as ANQGSEA. The germline V and J ends were trimmed by 7 bases and 6 bases, with 15 bases remaining between them. The CDR3 consists of 13 residues. CDR3 DNA sequence: TGCAGCGGGGCGGAGGGAGGGGATGAAAAACTGTTTTTT. This translates into CSGAEGGDEKLFF.